Sequencing of this TCR delta chain was carried out in a study of gamma-delta T cells after stem cell transplantation. This CDR3 contains 17 residues. Germline loops: CDR1 GEAIGNYY, CDR2 EKD. V was trimmed by 3 bases and J by 0 bases, leaving 11 bases between them. With CATT, TCRdb re-called clones from the RT-PCR reads. The sample includes approximately 2,500 delta-chain clones, 3% to 3.5% of them seen just once. This clone was detected a few times. This may stem from a read error, because a much larger clone lies one nucleotide away. This specimen includes other DNA sequences encoding the same CDR3. The receptor was derived from a human donor. It is not recorded whose cells these are; they may come from a transplant donor. The sequencing sample was made of gamma-delta T cells. The gene calls are TRDV2 and TRDJ3; D is unresolved. The CDR3, as DNA: TGTGCCTGTGACCGTACCGGGGTCTCCTGGGACACCCGACAGATGTTTTTC. This encodes CACDRTGVSWDTRQMFF.